The entry below gives a single T cell receptor (beta chain) sequence along with its context. The CDR3 covers 15 residues. Trimming stripped 5 bases from V and 10 bases from J, with 22 bases between. Per germline, CDR1 SGHTA and CDR2 FQGTGA. This entry belongs to a study of blood T cell repertoires in COVID-19. Study-level background: Acute-phase and convalescent COVID-19 samples originated in the United States, Italy and Spain. T cells, B-cell-depleted T cells, or PBMCs supplied cDNA or gDNA.

Generated by immunoSEQ multiplex PCR, the TCRdb table keeps only in-frame clones and is missing some. The sample includes about 400,000 clones, around 89% seen only once; the top ten take about 4.5%. This clonotype originated in a woman aged 25 to 45 with acute or convalescent COVID-19. The sequenced material came from peripheral blood. The rearrangement links TRBV7-3 to TRBJ2-3; TRBD1 might be the D (6 bases). CDR3 nucleotide sequence: TGTGCCAGCAGCACTACAGGGACCCCGGCGGAGGCGCAGTATTTT. Its translation is CASSTTGTPAEAQYF.